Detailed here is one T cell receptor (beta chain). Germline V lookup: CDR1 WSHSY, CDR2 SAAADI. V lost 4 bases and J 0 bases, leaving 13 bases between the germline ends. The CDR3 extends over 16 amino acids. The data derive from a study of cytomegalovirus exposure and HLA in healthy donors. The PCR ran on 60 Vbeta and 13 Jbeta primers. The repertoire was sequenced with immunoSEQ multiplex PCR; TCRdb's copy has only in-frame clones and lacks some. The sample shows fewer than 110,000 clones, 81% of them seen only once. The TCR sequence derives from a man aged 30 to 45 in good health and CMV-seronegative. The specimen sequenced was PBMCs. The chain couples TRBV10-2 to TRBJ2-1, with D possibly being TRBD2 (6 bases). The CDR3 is CASSGPAGVSYNEQFF. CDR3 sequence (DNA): TGCGCCAGCAGTGGGCCAGCGGGTGTCTCCTACAATGAGCAGTTCTTC.